This T cell receptor beta chain comes out of a study of metastatic and nonmetastatic thyroid tumors (dated by TCRdb to about 2020). Describing the broader study: For patients with malignant and with benign thyroid disease, the researchers compared repertoires between peripheral blood samples and tumor or nodule tissue samples. The investigation overall reported the following: In both blood and tumor samples, TCR beta diversity was reported to be significantly higher in malignant tumors than in benign nodules.

V lost 6 bases and J lost 0 bases; the stretch between them is 14 bases long. From a lookup of the germline V gene, CDR1 and CDR2 are MNHNS and SASEGT. The CDR3 runs 15 residues from the cysteine to the phenylalanine. The read is trimmed to its CDR3 DNA, 45 bases read in frame from base 1. Before undergoing thyroid surgery, none of the patients had been given any kind of treatment. Using T-cell receptor beta sequencing, the researchers looked back retrospectively at clinical samples from patients, gathered between about 2012 and 2019. This clone is characterized as medium-sized (0.01 to 0.1%). Its cognate antigen has yet to be identified. It has no much larger one-base neighbor in the sample; base qualities were not kept. Libraries were built with PCR. This sample was sequenced with an Illumina HiSeq 4000. High-throughput sequencing was used to profile the TCR beta-chain CDR3 region of each patient. On the authors' methods: Drawing on CDR3 differences between clinicopathological groups, the researchers built a classifier meant to tell apart patients with distant-metastatic papillary thyroid cancer. Repertoire diversity was assessed with the Shannon index, and tumor-blood repertoire similarity with the Morisita-Horn index. TCRdb trimmed the raw reads at Q25, called clones with MiXCR and kept productive beta chains. The V and J calls and clone size come from TCRdb's table, not from the authors' own analysis. This sample is represented by approximately 25,000 clones; over 25% of them were singletons. The ten largest clones represent 15% to 20% of the sample.

The sequencing input was blood. This receptor was taken from a male donor with papillary thyroid cancer or a benign thyroid nodule (not recorded which). Some clones in this sample may be carry-over from other donors' samples. The chain couples TRBV6-1 to TRBJ1-1; no D gene is confidently identified. In nucleotides, the sequence is TGTGCCAGCAGGATTGACGGACTTATGAACACTGAAGCTTTCTTT. Translated, it gives CASRIDGLMNTEAFF.